This note documents a single T cell receptor (beta chain) sequence. Its antigen is not known. CDR3 length: 15 amino acids. V lost 0 bases and J lost 6, with 11 bases in between. Germline-derived CDR1 and CDR2 are SGHDN and FVKESK. The record originates from a study of cytomegalovirus exposure and HLA in healthy donors. Study results and caveats: Sequencing probably produced one cluster of sequence variants that were highly shared.

PCR employed 60 Vbeta and 13 Jbeta primers. Profiling relied on immunoSEQ multiplex PCR, and the TCRdb table lists in-frame clones only, not all of them. This table has 150,000 to 200,000 clones, 81% appearing once. Sequencing was performed on PBMCs. The receptor was isolated from a woman aged 18-29 years in good health and CMV-seronegative. The chain is built from TRBV14 and TRBJ2-2; D possibly corresponds to TRBD2 (5 bases). CDR3 bases: TGTGCCAGCAGCCAAGAGGTTGCGGGTCCCGGGGAGCTGTTTTTT. It yields the protein CASSQEVAGPGELFF.